A selection of T cell receptor beta chains follows, all from one sample in a study of response to subunit inactivated influenza vaccine. A single record per CDR3 protein comes from TCRdb applying MiXCR to the RT-PCR reads. The table includes 800,000 to 1,000,000 distinct CDR3 sequences, about 20% detected once. Sequencing used PBMCs from blood, obtained roughly 5 days after vaccination. The receptor set was obtained from a man aged 50 to 59 who received an inactivated influenza vaccine. Each CDR3 is given with its conserved first and last residue. A D gene is named only where the DNA matches it firmly. Clone sizes are given selectively: once, few, many, or a class where the clone is expanded.

CDR3aa: CSASRLAGYSYNEQFF; CDR3nt: TGCAGTGCTAGTAGACTAGCGGGTTACTCCTACAATGAGCAGTTCTTC; v_gene: TRBV20-1; abundance: few; j_gene: TRBJ2-1; d_gene: TRBD2
CDR3aa: CASSADVATNEKLFF; CDR3nt: TGTGCCAGCAGCGCAGACGTGGCAACTAATGAAAAACTGTTTTTT; v_gene: TRBV7-9; abundance: many; j_gene: TRBJ1-4; d_gene: .
CDR3aa: CASSQERTGVEKLFF; CDR3nt: TGCGCCAGCAGCCAAGAGCGGACAGGGGTTGAAAAACTGTTTTTT; v_gene: TRBV4-1; abundance: few; j_gene: TRBJ1-4; d_gene: TRBD1
CDR3aa: CASRDSYNEQFF; CDR3nt: TGTGCCAGCAGGGACAGCTACAATGAGCAGTTCTTC; v_gene: TRBV7-9; abundance: many; j_gene: TRBJ2-1; d_gene: .
CDR3aa: CASRWTSGDNEQFF; CDR3nt: TGTGCCAGCAGGTGGACTAGCGGTGACAATGAGCAGTTCTTC; v_gene: TRBV28; abundance: many; j_gene: TRBJ2-1; d_gene: TRBD2
CDR3aa: CASSHRIRETQYF; CDR3nt: TGTGCCAGCAGCCACCGGATTCGGGAGACCCAGTACTTC; v_gene: TRBV7-9; abundance: .; j_gene: TRBJ2-5; d_gene: .
CDR3aa: CASSLAAESYNEQFF; CDR3nt: TGCGCCAGCAGCTTGGCTGCGGAGTCCTACAATGAGCAGTTCTTC; v_gene: TRBV5-1; abundance: many; j_gene: TRBJ2-1; d_gene: .
CDR3aa: CASSRGGKETQYF; CDR3nt: TGTGCCAGCAGTCGAGGAGGGAAAGAGACCCAGTACTTC; v_gene: TRBV12-3/TRBV12-4; abundance: few; j_gene: TRBJ2-5; d_gene: .
CDR3aa: CAWSVKLNEKLFF; CDR3nt: TGTGCCTGGAGTGTTAAGCTTAATGAAAAACTGTTTTTT; v_gene: TRBV30; abundance: .; j_gene: TRBJ1-4; d_gene: .
CDR3aa: CASSQESGVEAKNIQYF; CDR3nt: TGTGCCAGCAGCCAAGAGAGTGGAGTGGAGGCCAAAAACATTCAGTACTTC; v_gene: TRBV3-1; abundance: .; j_gene: TRBJ2-4; d_gene: .
CDR3aa: CASSLVAGSGEQYF; CDR3nt: TGTGCCAGCAGCTTAGTCGCAGGGTCGGGGGAGCAGTACTTC; v_gene: TRBV7-2; abundance: .; j_gene: TRBJ2-7; d_gene: .